This entry features one T cell receptor (beta chain) sequence. The immunoSEQ assay was v3. Measured with immunoSEQ multiplex PCR; TCRdb has only the in-frame clones, and not every one. The sample has tens of thousands of clones, about 86% seen once; the top ten hold 5%. Time point reported: pre-treatment sample, taken before nivolumab and TIL therapy. The entry originates in a study of TIL therapy for anti-PD-1-resistant metastatic lung cancer. Trimming left V 4 bases short and J 6 bases short, with 17 bases between. This CDR3 contains 15 residues. Germline V CDR1 and CDR2: KGHDR, SFDVKD. Here the sequenced sample was blood, taken at baseline. The clonotype originates from a person aged 25-79 years with non-small cell lung cancer. This chain connects TRBV24-1 to TRBJ1-1; D is uncertain. The CDR3 DNA reads TGTGCCACCAGTGAGTCCGGGTCCTTGAGGGCTGAAGCTTTCTTT. It translates to CATSESGSLRAEAFF.